This note documents a single TCR beta chain sequence. This sample was included in a study of blood T cell repertoires in COVID-19. Across the study: In each case, the material was cDNA or gDNA derived from T cells, B-cell-depleted T cells, or PBMCs.

The protocol was immunoSEQ multiplex PCR, while the TCRdb copy is restricted to in-frame clones and leaves out a portion. The profile covers 300,000 to 450,000 clones, with approximately 77% appearing a single time and more than 0.85% taken by the ten largest. Germline V lookup: CDR1 WSHSY, CDR2 SAAADI. Trimming pared 7 bases from V and 7 bases from J, leaving 17 bases between. The CDR3 covers 14 residues. The receptor was derived from a human donor with acute or convalescent COVID-19. The donor label of this sample is uncertain. Sequencing used peripheral blood. The chain employs TRBV10-2 and TRBJ2-1; a weak D match, TRBD1 (6 bases). CDR3 sequence (DNA): TGCGCCAGCATCGACAGGTCCGGGGAGAATGAGCAGTTCTTC. Translated, it gives CASIDRSGENEQFF.